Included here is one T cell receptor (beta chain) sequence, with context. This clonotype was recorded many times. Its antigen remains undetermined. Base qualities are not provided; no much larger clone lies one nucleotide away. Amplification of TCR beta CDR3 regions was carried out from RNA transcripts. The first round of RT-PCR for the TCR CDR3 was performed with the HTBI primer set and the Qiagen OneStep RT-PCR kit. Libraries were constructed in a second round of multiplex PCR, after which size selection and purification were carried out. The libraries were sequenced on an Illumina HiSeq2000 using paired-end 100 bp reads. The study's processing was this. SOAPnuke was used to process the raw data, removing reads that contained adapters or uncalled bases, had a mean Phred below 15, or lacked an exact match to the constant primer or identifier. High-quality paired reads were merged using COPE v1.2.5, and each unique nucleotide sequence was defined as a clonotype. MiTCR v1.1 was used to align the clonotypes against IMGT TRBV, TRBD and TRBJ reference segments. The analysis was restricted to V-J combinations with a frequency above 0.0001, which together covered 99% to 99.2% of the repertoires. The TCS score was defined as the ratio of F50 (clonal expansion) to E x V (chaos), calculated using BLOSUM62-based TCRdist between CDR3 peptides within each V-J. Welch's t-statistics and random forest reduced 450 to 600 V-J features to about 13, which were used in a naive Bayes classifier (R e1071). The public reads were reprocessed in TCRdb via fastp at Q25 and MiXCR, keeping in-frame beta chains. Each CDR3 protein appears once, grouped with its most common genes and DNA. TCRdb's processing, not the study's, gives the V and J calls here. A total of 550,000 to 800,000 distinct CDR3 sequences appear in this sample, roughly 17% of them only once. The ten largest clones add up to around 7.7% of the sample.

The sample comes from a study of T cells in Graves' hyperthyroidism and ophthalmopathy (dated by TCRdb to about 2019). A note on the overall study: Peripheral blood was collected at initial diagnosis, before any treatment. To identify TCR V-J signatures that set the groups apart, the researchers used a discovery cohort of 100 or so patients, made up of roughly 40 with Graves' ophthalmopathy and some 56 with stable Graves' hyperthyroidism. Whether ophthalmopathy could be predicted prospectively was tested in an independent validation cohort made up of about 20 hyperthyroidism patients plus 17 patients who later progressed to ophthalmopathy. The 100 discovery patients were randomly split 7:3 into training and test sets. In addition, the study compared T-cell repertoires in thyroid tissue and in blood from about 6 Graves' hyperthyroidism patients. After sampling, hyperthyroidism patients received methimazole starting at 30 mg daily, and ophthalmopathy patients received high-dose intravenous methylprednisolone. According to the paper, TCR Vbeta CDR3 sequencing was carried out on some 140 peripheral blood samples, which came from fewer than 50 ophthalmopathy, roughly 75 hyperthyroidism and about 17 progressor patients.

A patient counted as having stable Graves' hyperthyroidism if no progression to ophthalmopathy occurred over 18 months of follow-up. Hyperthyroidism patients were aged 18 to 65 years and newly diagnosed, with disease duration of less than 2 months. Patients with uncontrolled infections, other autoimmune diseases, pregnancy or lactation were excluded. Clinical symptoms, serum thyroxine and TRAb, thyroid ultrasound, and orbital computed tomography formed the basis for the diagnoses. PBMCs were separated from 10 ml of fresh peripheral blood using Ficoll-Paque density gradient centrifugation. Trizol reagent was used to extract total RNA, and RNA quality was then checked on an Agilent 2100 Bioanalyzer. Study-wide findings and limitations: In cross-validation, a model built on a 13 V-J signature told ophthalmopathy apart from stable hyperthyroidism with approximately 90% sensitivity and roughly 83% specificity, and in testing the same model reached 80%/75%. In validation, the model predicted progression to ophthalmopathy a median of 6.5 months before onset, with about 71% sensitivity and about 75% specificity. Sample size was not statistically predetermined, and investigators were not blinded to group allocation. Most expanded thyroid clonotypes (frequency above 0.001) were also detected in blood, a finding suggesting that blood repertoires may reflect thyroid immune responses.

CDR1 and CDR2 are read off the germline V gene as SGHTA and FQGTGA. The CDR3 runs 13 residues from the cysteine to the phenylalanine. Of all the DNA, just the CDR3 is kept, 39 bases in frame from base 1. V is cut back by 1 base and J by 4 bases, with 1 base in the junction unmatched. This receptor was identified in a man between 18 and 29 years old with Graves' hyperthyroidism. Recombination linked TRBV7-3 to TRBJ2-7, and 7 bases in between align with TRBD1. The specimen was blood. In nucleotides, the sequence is TGTGCCAGCAGCTTAATGACAGGGTACGAGCAGTACTTC. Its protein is CASSLMTGYEQYF. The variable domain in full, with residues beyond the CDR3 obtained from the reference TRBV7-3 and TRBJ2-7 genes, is GAGVSQTPSNKVTEKGKYVELRCDPISGHTALYWYRQSLGQGPEFLIYFQGTGAADDSGLPNDRFFAVRPEGSVSTLKIQRTERGDSAVYLCASSLMTGYEQYFGPGTRLTVT.